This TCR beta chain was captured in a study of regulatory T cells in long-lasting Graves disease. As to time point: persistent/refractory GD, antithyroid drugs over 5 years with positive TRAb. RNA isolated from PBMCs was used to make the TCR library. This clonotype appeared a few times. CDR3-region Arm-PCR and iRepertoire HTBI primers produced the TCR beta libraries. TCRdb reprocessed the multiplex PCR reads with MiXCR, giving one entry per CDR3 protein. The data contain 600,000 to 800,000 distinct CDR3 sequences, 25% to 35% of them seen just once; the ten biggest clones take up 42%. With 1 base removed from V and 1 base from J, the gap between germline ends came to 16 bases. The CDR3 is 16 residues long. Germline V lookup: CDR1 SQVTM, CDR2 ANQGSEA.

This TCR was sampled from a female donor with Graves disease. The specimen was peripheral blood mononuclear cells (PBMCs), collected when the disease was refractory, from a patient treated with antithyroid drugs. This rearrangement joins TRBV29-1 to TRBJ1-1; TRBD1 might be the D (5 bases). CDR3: CSVEVLPGLRNTEAFF. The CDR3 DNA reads TGCAGCGTTGAAGTACTCCCGGGACTGAGGAACACTGAAGCTTTCTTT.